A single sample is the source of the 7 T cell receptor beta chains below, sequenced in a study of shared clonotypes between healthy human individuals. The data were produced by immunoSEQ multiplex PCR, yet TCRdb's version contains in-frame clones alone and is incomplete. The data hold some 2,500,000 clones, with roughly 93% observed a single time. The specimen was naive CD4+ T cells from PBMCs. Subset of the sample: CD45RA+ positively selected. The source of these receptors is a man in his late teens or twenties in good health. Some clones in this sample may be carry-over from other donors' samples.

The chain joins TRBV5-1 to TRBJ2-3; 9 nucleotides align to TRBD1. The trim removed 10 bases at V and 3 bases at J, leaving 3 bases unmatched. Germline V lookup: CDR1 SGHRS, CDR2 YFSETQ. The CDR3 length is 12 residues. CDR3 residues: CASGTGTDTQYF. CDR3 bases: TGCGCCTCCGGGACAGGGACAGATACGCAGTATTTT.

This clone has only one observation. The rearrangement links TRBV4-3 to TRBJ2-5; D possibly uses TRBD1 or TRBD2 (5 bases each). The germline gives CDR1 LGHNA, CDR2 YSLEER. There are 16 residues in the CDR3. Trimming cost V 0 bases and J 3 bases, with 14 bases left between them. The chain's CDR3 is CASSQDTRDGKETQYF. The CDR3 region has the DNA TGCGCCAGCAGCCAAGATACTAGGGACGGGAAAGAGACCCAGTACTTC.

The chain carries TRBV9 and TRBJ2-3; 12 bases line up with TRBD2. The CDR3 is 18 residues long. Per the germline V gene, CDR1 is SGDLS and CDR2 is YYNGEE. J gave up 4 bases and V 3 bases, and 12 bases lay outside the gene matches. In DNA form, the CDR3 reads TGTGCCAGCAGCGACCGCCCCCGGACTAGCGGGATTGCAGATACGCAGTATTTT. Amino acid sequence: CASSDRPRTSGIADTQYF.

The chain joins TRBV2 to TRBJ2-4; no clear D. Trimming shortened V by 6 bases and J by 0 bases, and 15 bases separated the two germline ends. Per the germline V gene, CDR1 is SNHLY and CDR2 is FYNNEI. CDR3 length equals 16 residues. The CDR3 sequence: CASRARRRLAKNIQYF. CDR3 bases: TGTGCCAGCAGGGCCCGAAGGCGTCTAGCCAAAAACATTCAGTACTTC.

The CDR3 region is CASSSRGRSSYNEQFF. The DNA for the CDR3 is TGTGCCAGCAGTTCCAGGGGGCGGAGCTCCTACAATGAGCAGTTCTTC. This chain uses TRBV27 with TRBJ2-1; 8 bases line up with TRBD1. CDR1 is MNHEY, CDR2 SMNVEV, per germline (reference sequence). CDR3 length equals 16 residues. With V trimmed by 4 bases and J by 0 bases, 5 bases remained unmatched.

The genes are TRBV5-1 and TRBJ2-2; TRBD1 matches 12 bases. This CDR3 contains 15 residues. Germline CDR1 and CDR2: SGHRS and YFSETQ. V gave up 1 base and J gave up 10 bases; unmatched junction bases: 5. The CDR3 nucleotides are TGCGCCAGCAGCTTGCTGGGACAGGGGGCCCAGGAGCTGTTTTTT. This codes for CASSLLGQGAQELFF.

The V gene is TRBV19, the J gene TRBJ2-7; 12 bases line up with TRBD2. The CDR3 sequence is 13 residues long. With 6 bases clipped from V and 5 bases from J, the junction kept 2 bases outside the gene matches. The germline V gene encodes CDR1 LNHDA and CDR2 SQIVND (reference sequence). The CDR3 reads CASRASGRDEQYF. CDR3 coding DNA: TGTGCCAGTAGGGCTAGCGGGAGGGACGAGCAGTACTTC.